A selection of T cell receptor beta chains follows, all from one sample in a study of CD8+ T cells in alopecia areata. Sequencing was performed with immunoSEQ multiplex PCR; in TCRdb, only in-frame clones are kept and a portion is missing. Among 120,000 or so clones listed, roughly 61% were seen once. Sequences were derived from CD4+ T cells sorted from blood, sampled at week 0. The receptors come from a human donor with alopecia areata. Both conserved end residues are part of each CDR3. The order of the fields is V gene, J gene, D gene, clone size, CDR3 DNA, CDR3 protein. A D gene is named only where the DNA matches it firmly. Rows may omit the clone size; those that give it use once, few, many or a size class.

TRBV19	TRBJ1-1	TRBD1	few	TGTGCCAGTAGTGCAGGACAGGGGACGAACACTGAAGCTTTCTTT	CASSAGQGTNTEAFF
TRBV27	TRBJ2-7	NA	NA	TGTGCCAGCAGTTCAATAGACGAGCAGTACTTC	CASSSIDEQYF
TRBV6-1	TRBJ2-2	TRBD1	NA	TGTGCCAGCAGCACGACAGGGGGTGACACCGGGGAGCTGTTTTTT	CASSTTGGDTGELFF
TRBV7-2	TRBJ1-1	TRBD1	NA	TGTGCCAGCAGCCGGGGACAGATGAACACTGAAGCTTTCTTT	CASSRGQMNTEAFF
TRBV27	TRBJ1-6	NA	few	TGTGCCAGCAGCCGGGCGGGGGAGATGGGGTCACCCCTCCACTTT	CASSRAGEMGSPLHF
TRBV10-3	TRBJ1-1	NA	few	TGTGCCATCAGTGAGGATGAAGGGGGCACTGAAGCTTTCTTT	CAISEDEGGTEAFF
TRBV9	TRBJ2-3	TRBD1	NA	TGTGCCAGCAGCGTGTCCGGGACAGGATCCGTCACAGATACGCAGTATTTT	CASSVSGTGSVTDTQYF
TRBV28	TRBJ2-5	TRBD1	few	TGTGCCAGCAGTGGGGGACAGGGAAGTAGGGAGACCCAGTACTTC	CASSGGQGSRETQYF
TRBV5-4	TRBJ2-3	TRBD2	NA	TGTGCCAGCCTCTCTAGCGGGGGAGATACGCAGTATTTT	CASLSSGGDTQYF
TRBV15	TRBJ1-1	NA	NA	TGTGCCACCATGCGGGGGACGAACACTGAAGCTTTCTTT	CATMRGTNTEAFF
TRBV4-1	TRBJ2-1	NA	NA	TGCGCCAGCAGCCAAGCCCCCTACAATGAGCAGTTCTTC	CASSQAPYNEQFF
TRBV2	TRBJ2-5	TRBD2	NA	TGTGCCAGCAGTATAAGCGGGGGTGAGACCCAGTACTTC	CASSISGGETQYF
TRBV5-1	TRBJ1-1	NA	few	TGCGCCAGCAGCTTGGCCACAGGGAACACTGAAGCTTTCTTT	CASSLATGNTEAFF
TRBV11-2	TRBJ2-6	NA	NA	TGTGCCAGCAGCTTATTGGCGGCGGTCGCCTCTGGGGCCAACGTCCTGACTTTC	CASSLLAAVASGANVLTF
TRBV5-1	TRBJ2-1	TRBD2	NA	TGCGCCAGCAGCTCGGGACTAGCGGACTACAATGAGCAGTTCTTC	CASSSGLADYNEQFF
TRBV4-3	TRBJ2-3	TRBD2	NA	TGCGCCAGCAGCCAAGCCGGCGGGGGGGGCACAGATACGCAGTATTTT	CASSQAGGGGTDTQYF
TRBV6-5	TRBJ2-7	NA	few	TGTGCCAGCACCGGGGAAGTAGGGAGTGGAGAGCAGTACTTC	CASTGEVGSGEQYF
TRBV5-4	TRBJ1-2	TRBD1	NA	TGTGCCAGCAGCATTGACAGGGGGAGAGGCTATGGCTACACCTTC	CASSIDRGRGYGYTF
TRBV5-4	TRBJ1-6	NA	NA	TGTGCCAGCAGCTTGGACAGTTCACCCCTCCACTTT	CASSLDSSPLHF
TRBV5-4	TRBJ2-5	NA	once	TGTGCCAGCAGCTTCACCGGGGGCGGAGGAGAGACCCAGTACTTC	CASSFTGGGGETQYF
TRBV9	TRBJ2-5	TRBD1	NA	TGTGCCAGCAGCGTTTCCACAGGGGTCCAAGAGACCCAGTACTTC	CASSVSTGVQETQYF
TRBV7-9	TRBJ2-2	NA	few	TGTGCCAGCAGCTTTAAAACAGAAGTGCACGGGGAGCTGTTTTTT	CASSFKTEVHGELFF
TRBV27	TRBJ1-1	NA	NA	TGTGCCAGCAAGTTATTTCGGGCCCCCGGGACTGAAGCTTTCTTT	CASKLFRAPGTEAFF
TRBV7-2	TRBJ2-5	TRBD1	few	TGTGCCAGCAGCTTAGCTGCACAGGGGGCTCTTGAGACCCAGTACTTC	CASSLAAQGALETQYF
TRBV25-1	TRBJ2-3	NA	NA	TGTGCCAGCAGTGAATCCCTCGGGGGCATTGGAGATACGCAGTATTTT	CASSESLGGIGDTQYF
TRBV19	TRBJ1-1	NA	NA	TGTGCCAGCACCCTGGCGGGGGACACTGAAGCTTTCTTT	CASTLAGDTEAFF
TRBV5-4	TRBJ2-7	TRBD2	NA	TGTGCCAGCAGCCGGGGACTAGCGGGGGTCGAGCAGTACTTC	CASSRGLAGVEQYF
TRBV25-1	TRBJ2-7	TRBD1	NA	TGTGCCAGCAGTTGGTCAGGGGGCATCTACGAGCAGTACTTC	CASSWSGGIYEQYF
TRBV7-2	TRBJ1-2	NA	NA	TGTGCCAGCAGCTTAGTGGCAGATCTTAGAGCTAACTATGGCTACACCTTC	CASSLVADLRANYGYTF
TRBV20-1	TRBJ1-2	NA	NA	TGCAGTGCTTCATCCGCCTATGGCTACACCTTC	CSASSAYGYTF
TRBV28	TRBJ2-1	NA	NA	TGTGCCAGCAGTTTAGCGCCGTCCTACAATGAGCAGTTCTTC	CASSLAPSYNEQFF
TRBV5-1	TRBJ2-7	NA	NA	TGCGCCAGCAGCTTGGAAGGGAACGAGCAGTACTTC	CASSLEGNEQYF
TRBV23-1	TRBJ1-5	TRBD1	few	TGCGCCAGCACCGTCAACGGAGAGACAGGGGGTTGCCCCCAGCATTTT	CASTVNGETGGCPQHF
TRBV29-1	TRBJ2-7	NA	few	TGCAGCGGTTGGATCGGTCTCGAGCAGTACTTC	CSGWIGLEQYF
TRBV2	TRBJ1-2	NA	NA	TGTGCCAGCAGGGCGGACCAGGGATCCTATGGCTACACCTTC	CASRADQGSYGYTF
TRBV20-1	TRBJ2-1	TRBD1	NA	TGCAGTGCCTTGACAGGGAACGAGCAGTTCTTC	CSALTGNEQFF
TRBV27	TRBJ2-7	NA	NA	TGTGCCACCACCGACTGGGGTGGCTACGAGCAGTACTTC	CATTDWGGYEQYF
TRBV25-1	TRBJ2-2	TRBD2	NA	TGTGCCAGCAGTAGAGGACTAGCGGGGGCCCACACCGGGGAGCTGTTTTTT	CASSRGLAGAHTGELFF
TRBV2	TRBJ2-6	NA	NA	TGTGCCAGTTTAGGGACTTCCTCTGGGGCCAACGTCCTGACTTTC	CASLGTSSGANVLTF
TRBV7-8	TRBJ2-5	TRBD1	NA	TGTGCCAGCAGCTCCGGGACAGCCCAAGAGACCCAGTACTTC	CASSSGTAQETQYF
TRBV7-6	TRBJ2-7	TRBD1	NA	TGTGCCAGCAGCTTAGCAAGCCTCAGGACAGGGCTAAAATACGAGCAGTACTTC	CASSLASLRTGLKYEQYF
TRBV7-7	TRBJ2-7	TRBD1	few	TGTGCCAGCAGCCCGGGACAGGGGATCTCCTACGAGCAGTACTTC	CASSPGQGISYEQYF
TRBV9	TRBJ1-1	NA	NA	TGTGCCAGCAGCGTAGCCGCGCTGCCGAACACTGAAGCTTTCTTT	CASSVAALPNTEAFF
TRBV5-1	TRBJ1-1	NA	NA	TGCGCCAGCAGCTTGATGGCAGGGAAGTCGACTGAAGCTTTCTTT	CASSLMAGKSTEAFF
TRBV5-1	TRBJ1-1	NA	NA	TGCGCCAGCAGCTCTAATACTGAAGCTTTCTTT	CASSSNTEAFF
TRBV25-1	TRBJ2-3	TRBD1	few	TGTGCCAGCACAGACAGGGGAACAGATACGCAGTATTTT	CASTDRGTDTQYF
TRBV7-3	TRBJ2-2	NA	NA	TGTGCCAGCAGCTTAGGGGCAAGCACCGGGGAGCTGTTTTTT	CASSLGASTGELFF
TRBV2	TRBJ2-7	TRBD1	medium-sized	TGTGCCAGCGGACAGGGATTCTACGAGCAGTACTTC	CASGQGFYEQYF
TRBV20-1	TRBJ1-1	NA	NA	TGCAGTGCTAGCCGGGAAGGGGCTTTCTTT	CSASREGAFF
TRBV15	TRBJ1-5	NA	NA	TGTGCCACCAGGGTGGCGGTTCTTGATCAGCCCCAGCATTTT	CATRVAVLDQPQHF
TRBV5-1	TRBJ2-3	NA	few	TGCGCCAGCGGGTCGGGAAGCACAGATACGCAGTATTTT	CASGSGSTDTQYF
TRBV2	TRBJ2-2	TRBD1	NA	TGTGCCAGCAGTGTGCAGGGGGCGAGCACCGGGGAGCTGTTTTTT	CASSVQGASTGELFF
TRBV5-4	TRBJ2-7	NA	NA	TGTGCCAGCAGCCGAGACAGGGAGGGCGAGCAGTACTTC	CASSRDREGEQYF
TRBV5-1	TRBJ1-1	NA	NA	TGCGCCTCAGCTTACAGGGAGGCGGACACTGAAGCTTTCTTT	CASAYREADTEAFF
TRBV7-7	TRBJ2-5	NA	NA	TGTGCCAGCAGCTTTTCCCTCGCAGAGACCCAGTACTTC	CASSFSLAETQYF
TRBV27	TRBJ2-3	TRBD1	many	TGTGCCAGCAGTTTACGGGGACAGAGCACAGATACGCAGTATTTT	CASSLRGQSTDTQYF
TRBV4-1	TRBJ2-2	TRBD1	NA	TGCGCCAGCAGCCAAGGTGGACAGGGGATCACCGGGGAGCTGTTTTTT	CASSQGGQGITGELFF
TRBV5-1	TRBJ2-7	NA	NA	TGCGCCAGCAGCTTGGAGGGGTTTGGGAGCGAGCAGTACTTC	CASSLEGFGSEQYF
TRBV5-6	TRBJ1-6	NA	NA	TGTGCCAGCAGCGTTATGGGAATCGATAATTCACCCCTCCACTTT	CASSVMGIDNSPLHF
TRBV7-3	TRBJ1-2	TRBD1	NA	TGTGCCAGCAGCCCAGGGACAGGGGTTAACTATGGCTACACCTTC	CASSPGTGVNYGYTF